The 32 T cell receptor beta chains reported below all come from one sample, sequenced in a study of beta chain features in type 1 diabetes. The whole isolated RNA underwent reverse transcription, so sequencing captured expressed TCRB transcripts. Data came from immunoSEQ multiplex PCR; TCRdb stores just in-frame clones and leaves some out. The sample records about 620,000 clones, 15% being singletons. Material for sequencing was naive CD4+ T cells from blood. Receptor source: a man aged 18 to 30 in good health.

V and J are TRBV6-1 and TRBJ2-4; D might be TRBD2 (5 bases). Trimming stripped 6 bases from V and 5 bases from J, with 17 bases between. The V gene's germline CDR1 is MNHNS and CDR2 SASEGT. The CDR3 sequence is 15 residues long. In nucleotides, the CDR3 is TGTGCCAGCAGCTACCCTCGGGGTGGGGAAAACATTCAGTACTTC. Translation gives CASSYPRGGENIQYF.

This chain uses TRBV27 with TRBJ2-1, with D possibly matching TRBD2 (7 bases). Germline V gives CDR1 MNHEY, CDR2 SMNVEV (reference sequence). The germline V and J ends were trimmed by 6 bases and 9 bases, with 24 bases remaining between them. The CDR3 loop spans 16 amino acids. The DNA of the CDR3 is TGTGCCAGCAGCCCACCCACAACGAGGGGGGGAGTTGAGCAGTTCTTC. Its protein is CASSPPTTRGGVEQFF.

This clone was seen more than once but under ten times. Here the CDR3 reads CASMRAWNNEQFF. The CDR3 DNA reads TGTGCCAGCATGAGGGCCTGGAACAATGAGCAGTTCTTC. The chain links TRBV2 to TRBJ2-1, with D possibly matching TRBD2 (5 bases). The CDR3 has 13 amino acids. V was trimmed by 7 bases and J by 5 bases, leaving 12 bases between them. CDR1 and CDR2 from the germline V gene are SNHLY and FYNNEI.

With regard to this clone: In the same sample, other DNA sequences code for this CDR3. V and J are TRBV5-1 and TRBJ2-5; TRBD2 matches 7 bases. V lost 4 bases to trimming and J lost 1 base; unmatched junction nucleotides: 16. The CDR3 covers 18 residues. The germline CDR1 and CDR2 sequences are SGHRS and YFSETQ. Written as DNA, the CDR3 is TGCGCCAGCAGCGGGGGATTAGCGGGTCGGACCCGCCAAGAGACCCAGTACTTC. Encoded protein: CASSGGLAGRTRQETQYF.

This clone was seen more than once but under ten times. The J gene is TRBJ2-7, the V gene TRBV6-5, with no clear D. CDR1 MNHEY and CDR2 SVGAGI come from the germline V gene. The CDR3 has 13 residues. The V end was cut by 7 bases, the J end by 2 bases, with 12 bases between. The CDR3 protein is CASKQHGTYEQYF. In nucleotides, the CDR3 is TGTGCCAGCAAACAACACGGTACCTACGAGCAGTACTTC.

This clone was detected only a few times. The rearrangement links TRBV13 to TRBJ2-7; D unclear. Per the germline V gene, CDR1 is PRHDT and CDR2 is FYEKMQ (reference sequence). The CDR3 sequence is 15 residues long. With 2 bases removed from V and 3 bases from J, the gap between germline ends came to 14 bases. CDR3 nucleotides: TGTGCCAGCAGCTTATTGCCTCGGCTTGGCTACGAGCAGTACTTC. This codes for CASSLLPRLGYEQYF. The complete variable domain, with remaining parts taken from reference TRBV13 and TRBJ2-7, reads AAGVIQSPRHLIKEKRETATLKCYPIPRHDTVYWYQQGPGQDPQFLISFYEKMQSDKGSIPDRFSAQQFSDYHSELNMSSLELGDSALYFCASSLLPRLGYEQYFGPGTRLTVT.

This clone was observed a few times. The V call is TRBV27, the J call TRBJ2-7; TRBD2 agrees at 10 bases. After removal of 2 bases from V and 2 bases from J, the junction contained 3 bases not matched to a gene. CDR1 and CDR2 (germline): MNHEY, SMNVEV (reference sequence). This CDR3 has 15 amino acids. CDR3 coding DNA: TGTGCCAGCAGTTTAAGACTAGCGGGTGCCTACGAGCAGTACTTC. Its protein product is CASSLRLAGAYEQYF.

This clone was seen a handful of times. The chain combines TRBV7-7 with TRBJ2-1, with D uncertain. Germline V gene sequence: CDR1 SSHAT, CDR2 FNYEAQ (reference sequence). There are 12 residues in the CDR3. Trimming left V 4 bases short and J 8 bases short, with 9 bases between. CDR3 in amino acids: CASSSPPHEQFF. The CDR3 region has the DNA TGTGCCAGCAGCTCCCCCCCCCATGAGCAGTTCTTC.

The chain uses TRBV5-1 and TRBJ1-1, with 10 bases lining up with TRBD1. Germline assignment: CDR1 SGHRS and CDR2 YFSETQ. This CDR3 is built from 15 residues. The trim removed 4 bases at V and 2 bases at J, leaving 5 bases unmatched. The CDR3, as DNA: TGCGCCAGCAGCGTGGAGACAGGGGGCAACACTGAAGCTTTCTTT. Translated: CASSVETGGNTEAFF.

In its sample, this clone was seen a few times. The chain uses TRBV28 and TRBJ2-6; D is unclear. The germline gives CDR1 MDHEN, CDR2 SYDVKM. V was cut by 5 bases and J by 6 bases, with 5 bases left in between. The CDR3 extends over 12 amino acids. Here the CDR3 DNA reads TGTGCCAGCAGTCTGGTGGCCAACGTCCTGACTTTC. Its protein product is CASSLVANVLTF.

The chain is built from TRBV5-1 and TRBJ2-2, with 10 bases matching TRBD2. After removal of 5 bases from V and 1 base from J, the junction contained 5 bases not matched to a gene. Germline values: CDR1 SGHRS, CDR2 YFSETQ. The length of the CDR3 is 16 residues. CDR3 DNA sequence: TGCGCCAGCAGATCGACTAGCGGGCTGAACACCGGGGAGCTGTTTTTT. This sequence encodes CASRSTSGLNTGELFF.

This clone was recorded a few times. The chain recombines TRBV4-1 with TRBJ2-2; D is possibly TRBD2 (5 bases). CDR1 and CDR2 (germline): MGHRA, YSYEKL. The CDR3 spans 17 residues. Trimming pared 4 bases from V and 4 bases from J, leaving 19 bases between. The CDR3 DNA follows: TGCGCCAGCAGCCCCAAGGGAGCCTGGGATGTCACCGGGGAGCTGTTTTTT. It is translated as CASSPKGAWDVTGELFF.

This chain uses TRBV6-5 with TRBJ1-1; D is uncertain. V was clipped by 2 bases and J by 2 bases, with 6 bases between them. This CDR3 has 13 amino acids. CDR1 MNHEY and CDR2 SVGAGI come from the germline V gene. The CDR3 reads CASSYSSNTEAFF. In nucleotides, the CDR3 is TGTGCCAGCAGTTACAGCTCTAACACTGAAGCTTTCTTT.

This clone was detected only a few times. Other DNA sequences in the sample encode the same CDR3. The chain couples TRBV5-4 to TRBJ2-2, with D unresolved. CDR3 length: 14 residues. The germline V and J ends were trimmed by 0 bases and 4 bases, with 7 bases remaining between them. CDR1 and CDR2 from the germline V gene are SGHNT and YYREEE (reference sequence). In nucleotides, the CDR3 is TGTGCCAGCAGCTTGGGCAGAAGCACCGGGGAGCTGTTTTTT. Encoded protein: CASSLGRSTGELFF.

The rearrangement uses TRBV28 and TRBJ1-2; a possible D gene is TRBD1 (6 bases). CDR3 size: 14 residues. Germline loops: CDR1 MDHEN, CDR2 SYDVKM. V was trimmed by 7 bases and J by 3 bases, leaving 15 bases between them. In nucleotides, the CDR3 is TGTGCCAGCAAAGAAAGTGGGGGCCACTATGGCTACACCTTC. Translation: CASKESGGHYGYTF.

The V gene is TRBV7-3, the J gene TRBJ2-1, with a possible D match to TRBD2 (5 bases). Germline loops: CDR1 SGHTA, CDR2 FQGTGA. CDR3 length: 15 residues. The ends were cut back, 5 bases at V and 8 bases at J, with 19 bases in the middle. The CDR3 DNA is TGTGCCAGCAGCGAAACGAGGGTCCGTATCTATGAGCAGTTCTTC. Translating gives CASSETRVRIYEQFF. The complete variable domain, with remaining parts taken from reference TRBV7-3 and TRBJ2-1, reads GAGVSQTPSNKVTEKGKYVELRCDPISGHTALYWYRQSLGQGPEFLIYFQGTGAADDSGLPNDRFFAVRPEGSVSTLKIQRTERGDSAVYLCASSETRVRIYEQFFGPGTRLTVL.

This clone was observed a few times. J is TRBJ2-3 and V is TRBV5-1; tentative D call: TRBD2 (5 bases). The ends were cut back, 7 bases at V and 4 bases at J, with 13 bases in the middle. There are 13 residues in the CDR3. Germline CDR1 reads SGHRS; CDR2 reads YFSETQ. This CDR3 reads CASSYGVPDTQYF. The CDR3 bases are TGCGCCAGCTCGTACGGGGTCCCAGATACGCAGTATTTT.

This clone was seen a handful of times. This chain joins TRBV5-4 and TRBJ2-1, with 7 bases lining up with TRBD1. The CDR3 is made up of 15 amino acids. J was trimmed by 6 bases and V by 1 base; bases with no gene match: 7. Germline CDR1 is SGHNT and CDR2 is YYREEE (reference sequence). The chain's CDR3 is CASSLPKGAINEQFF. The CDR3, as DNA: TGTGCCAGCAGCTTGCCGAAGGGGGCTATCAATGAGCAGTTCTTC.

This clone showed up just once. The rearrangement uses TRBV7-2 and TRBJ2-1; 8 bases fit TRBD2. J gave up 4 bases and V 2 bases, and 10 bases lay outside the gene matches. This CDR3 has 17 residues. Germline CDR1 reads SGHTA; CDR2 reads FQGNSA. The DNA for the CDR3 is TGTGCCAGCAGCTTAATCCCTACTAGCGGAGTTTACAATGAGCAGTTCTTC. Protein product: CASSLIPTSGVYNEQFF.

CDR3 amino acids: CASSYSIARATGELFF. The CDR3 nucleotides are TGTGCCAGCAGTTACTCGATTGCCCGGGCCACCGGGGAGCTGTTTTTT. V usage is TRBV6-5 and J usage is TRBJ2-2; D is undetermined. CDR1 is MNHEY, CDR2 SVGAGI, per germline. The CDR3 has 16 residues. Trimming removed 0 bases from V and 4 bases from J, with 12 bases in between.

On this clone itself: Other DNA sequences in the sample encode the same CDR3. This chain connects TRBV27 to TRBJ2-5; 12 bases fit TRBD2. V dropped 6 bases and J dropped 5; count of bases not matched to a gene: 7. Per the germline V gene, CDR1 is MNHEY and CDR2 is SMNVEV (reference sequence). This CDR3 is 15 amino acids long. The CDR3 protein is CASRLAGGRQETQYF. DNA of the CDR3: TGTGCCAGCAGACTAGCGGGGGGCCGGCAGGAGACCCAGTACTTC.

As concerns this clone: Other nucleotide sequences from this sample produce the same CDR3. The V gene is TRBV9, the J gene TRBJ2-3; no definite D call. This CDR3 spans 12 amino acids. V gave up 0 bases and J gave up 5 bases, with 4 bases separating them. CDR1 is SGDLS, CDR2 YYNGEE, per germline. CDR3 nucleotide sequence: TGTGCCAGCAGCGTAGTTGGAGATACGCAGTATTTT. As protein: CASSVVGDTQYF.

The V call is TRBV20-1, the J call TRBJ2-5; D gene unclear. The CDR3 is made up of 11 amino acids. Germline-derived CDR1 and CDR2 are DFQATT and SNEGSKA (reference sequence). For the CDR3, the DNA is TGCAGGACCCCGCACCAAGAGACCCAGTACTTC. Protein: CRTPHQETQYF.

This clone was seen more than once but under ten times. The chain is built from TRBV16 and TRBJ1-3; no clear D gene. The germline gives CDR1 KGHSY, CDR2 FQNENV. Trimming shortened V by 4 bases and J by 4 bases, and 8 bases separated the two germline ends. The CDR3 loop spans 13 amino acids. This chain's CDR3 is CASSPRTGNTIYF. CDR3 DNA: TGTGCCAGCAGCCCACGGACCGGAAACACCATATATTTT.

V is TRBV10-3 and J is TRBJ2-7; TRBD2 aligns across 7 bases. The germline CDR1 and CDR2 sequences are ENHRY and SYGVKD. The CDR3 is 12 amino acids. The trim removed 10 bases at V and 2 bases at J, leaving 5 bases unmatched. The CDR3 here is CATTSATYEQYF. CDR3 sequence (DNA): TGTGCCACCACTAGCGCAACCTACGAGCAGTACTTC.

The chain uses TRBV6-5 and TRBJ2-1, with D perhaps TRBD1 (5 bases). The V end lost 2 bases, the J end lost 6 bases, and 14 bases lay between the germline ends. The CDR3 totals 15 residues. Germline V CDR1 and CDR2: MNHEY, SVGAGI. The CDR3 spells CASSYGAGRINEQFF. CDR3 coding DNA: TGTGCCAGCAGTTACGGGGCAGGGCGTATCAATGAGCAGTTCTTC.

This clone came up a few times. The chain joins TRBV4-3 to TRBJ2-3; D is perhaps TRBD1 or TRBD2 (6 bases each). Germline CDR1 and CDR2: LGHNA and YSLEER. Trimming removed 0 bases from V and 0 bases from J, with 16 bases in between. The CDR3 consists of 18 residues. The CDR3 coding sequence is TGCGCCAGCAGCCAAGATCTCTCGACTAGGGGGAGCACAGATACGCAGTATTTT. Translated, it gives CASSQDLSTRGSTDTQYF.

This clone has just a few counts. The CDR3: CASTLAGVFHEQYF. CDR3 sequence (DNA): TGTGCCAGCACCTTAGCGGGAGTGTTCCACGAGCAGTACTTC. The V gene is TRBV6-6, the J gene TRBJ2-7; 9 positions agree with TRBD2. The CDR3 totals 14 residues. Trimming took 7 bases from V and 5 from J; bases not matched to a gene: 9. Germline loops: CDR1 MNHNY, CDR2 SVGAGI (reference sequence).

The chain uses TRBV7-2 and TRBJ1-1; TRBD1 matches at 7 bases. Per the germline V gene, CDR1 is SGHTA and CDR2 is FQGNSA. The CDR3 spans 14 residues. V gave up 0 bases and J gave up 8 bases; unmatched junction bases: 6. In nucleotides, the CDR3 is TGTGCCAGCAGCTTAGCGGACAGGCCACACGAAGCTTTCTTT. Its translation: CASSLADRPHEAFF.

The V call is TRBV30, the J call TRBJ1-1; weak D call: TRBD1 (5 bases). The CDR3 contains 13 residues. V lost 6 bases and J 7 bases, leaving 18 bases between the germline ends. CDR1 is GTSNPN and CDR2 is SVGIG in the germline V gene (reference sequence). Written as DNA, the CDR3 is TGTGCCTGCCATCTGTCGGGGCATGGTGAAGCTTTCTTT. This sequence encodes CACHLSGHGEAFF.

The chain carries TRBV11-2 and TRBJ1-1; D not certain. CDR1 is SGHAT, CDR2 FQNNGV, per germline. This CDR3 has 12 residues. Trimming took 1 base from V and 6 from J, leaving 6 bases between them. The CDR3 is CASSLVGSEAFF. CDR3 bases: TGTGCCAGCAGCTTAGTGGGCTCTGAAGCTTTCTTT.

The genes are TRBV6-6 and TRBJ1-2; D remains unclear. V was pared by 0 bases and J by 4 bases, with 15 bases between. Germline V gene data show CDR1 as MNHNY and CDR2 as SVGAGI (reference sequence). The CDR3 totals 16 residues. CDR3 in amino acids: CASSYSRSELGYGYTF. CDR3 coding DNA: TGTGCCAGCAGTTACTCAAGGTCAGAGTTGGGCTATGGCTACACCTTC.